This T cell receptor beta chain was recorded in a study of blood T cell repertoires in COVID-19. On the study more broadly: Samples representing acute and convalescent COVID-19 were sourced from the United States, Italy and Spain. In each case, the material was cDNA or gDNA derived from T cells, B-cell-depleted T cells, or PBMCs.

Germline assignment: CDR1 SEHNR and CDR2 FQNEAQ (reference sequence). With 1 base removed from V and 1 base from J, the gap between germline ends came to 7 bases. This CDR3 region has 14 residues. In the original processing: Amplified reference gene primers provided the basis for estimating nucleated cell counts. Libraries were prepared by immunoSEQ multiplex PCR; TCRdb keeps only in-frame clonotypes and omits some of them. V and J calls and clone size are given by that table; D and trimming were obtained from the DNA. The top ten clones hold about an eighth of a sample with hundreds of thousands of clones, over 75% of them seen once.

The clonotype originates from a woman aged 60-70 years with acute or convalescent COVID-19. Sequenced input: peripheral blood. The rearrangement links TRBV7-9 to TRBJ1-1; D call uncertain. CDR3 DNA sequence: TGTGCCAGCAGCTTAGTGGCAGAGAACACTGAAGCTTTCTTT. Translating it yields CASSLVAENTEAFF.